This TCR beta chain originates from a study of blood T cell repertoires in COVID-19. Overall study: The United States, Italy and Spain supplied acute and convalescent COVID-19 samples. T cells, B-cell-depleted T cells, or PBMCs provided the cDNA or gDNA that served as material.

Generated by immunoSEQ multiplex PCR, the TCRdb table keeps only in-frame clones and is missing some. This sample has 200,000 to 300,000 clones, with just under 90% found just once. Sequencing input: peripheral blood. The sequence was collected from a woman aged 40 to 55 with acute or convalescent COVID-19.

CDR3 in DNA: TGTGCCAGCAGCTTGGGACAGGGAAGTTCACCCCTCCACTTT. This gives the protein CASSLGQGSSPLHF. The chain recombines TRBV5-4 with TRBJ1-6; 7 nucleotides match TRBD1. CDR1 is SGHNT and CDR2 is YYREEE in the germline V gene (reference sequence). This CDR3 comprises 14 residues. J lost 9 bases, V lost 0 bases, and 3 bases had no gene match.